One T cell receptor beta chain is described in this entry. The sample comes from a study of blood T cell repertoires in COVID-19. Study summary: T cells, B-cell-depleted T cells, or PBMCs provided the cDNA or gDNA that served as material.

The data were produced by immunoSEQ multiplex PCR, yet TCRdb's version contains in-frame clones alone and is incomplete. The table records over 200,000 clones, approximately 90% of them present only once. The TCR originated in a man aged 30-40 years with COVID-19, enrolled during active disease. The sample consisted of peripheral blood.

CDR3 coding DNA: TGTGCCAGCTCACAAACTAGCGCTGACGGGGAGCTGTTTTTT. This encodes CASSQTSADGELFF. V usage is TRBV18 and J usage is TRBJ2-2; 7 nucleotides align to TRBD2. With V trimmed by 4 bases and J by 7 bases, 6 bases remained unmatched. The length of the CDR3 is 14 residues. Germline assignment: CDR1 KGHSH and CDR2 LQKENI.